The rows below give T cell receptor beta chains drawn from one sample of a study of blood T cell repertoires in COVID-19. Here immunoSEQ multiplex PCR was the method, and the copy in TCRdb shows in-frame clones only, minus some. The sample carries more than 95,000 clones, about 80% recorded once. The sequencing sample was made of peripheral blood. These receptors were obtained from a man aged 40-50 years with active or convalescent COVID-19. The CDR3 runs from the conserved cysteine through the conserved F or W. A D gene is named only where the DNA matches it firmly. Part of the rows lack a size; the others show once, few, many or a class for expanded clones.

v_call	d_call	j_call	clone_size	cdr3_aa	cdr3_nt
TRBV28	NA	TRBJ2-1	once	CASSPWEGTGLRGEQFF	TGTGCCAGCAGTCCCTGGGAGGGGACAGGCCTTCGGGGGGAGCAGTTCTTC
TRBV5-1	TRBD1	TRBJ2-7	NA	CASSLARTGRYEQYF	TGCGCCAGCAGCTTGGCCCGGACAGGACGGTACGAGCAGTACTTC
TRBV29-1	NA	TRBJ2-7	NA	CSVEDRVTSYEQYF	TGCAGCGTTGAAGATCGGGTTACGTCCTACGAGCAGTACTTC
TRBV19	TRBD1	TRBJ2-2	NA	CASSGGQGIGGELFF	TGTGCCAGTAGTGGGGGACAGGGAATTGGCGGGGAGCTGTTTTTT
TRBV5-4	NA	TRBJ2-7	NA	CASSLASGLTYEQYF	TGTGCCAGCAGCTTGGCATCCGGATTGACATACGAGCAGTACTTC
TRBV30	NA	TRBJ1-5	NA	CAWSESSWRVWLPQPQHF	TGTGCCTGGAGTGAATCAAGTTGGAGGGTATGGCTTCCTCAGCCCCAGCATTTT
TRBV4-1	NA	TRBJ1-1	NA	CASSQNRQMNTEAFF	TGCGCCAGCAGCCAAAACAGGCAAATGAACACTGAAGCTTTCTTT
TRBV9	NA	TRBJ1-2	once	CASSQAGNYGYTF	TGTGCCAGCAGTCAAGCGGGTAACTATGGCTACACCTTC
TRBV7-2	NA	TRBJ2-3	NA	CASSAHLEDTQYF	TGTGCCAGCAGCGCACACCTAGAAGATACGCAGTATTTT
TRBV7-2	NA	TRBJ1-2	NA	CASTPSLYHGYTF	TGTGCCAGCACCCCATCCCTCTATCATGGCTACACCTTC
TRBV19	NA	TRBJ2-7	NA	CASKRSERLSSYEQYF	TGTGCCAGTAAGAGGTCGGAGCGGCTAAGCTCCTACGAGCAGTACTTC
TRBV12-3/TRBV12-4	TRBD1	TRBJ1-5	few	CASRGQTRQPQHF	TGTGCCAGCAGGGGACAGACCAGGCAGCCCCAGCATTTT